The following is a T cell receptor (beta chain) sequence with its context. What it binds is not known. This sample was taken from a study of blood T cells in healthy people across ages. Study background: For every two T cells, template switching captured about one barcoded beta molecule.

General study findings and limits: Per million T cells, TCR beta diversity dropped about linearly as age rose. More naive CD4+ cells and higher diversity were found in long-lived than in aged donors.

For the second PCR, which ran for 7 to 11 cycles, a sample-barcoded 5' primer and a J-beta primer mix were used. A template-switch adaptor that had 12 random nucleotides put a tag on each cDNA molecule. TCRdb ran MiXCR on the 5' RACE reads and lists one entry per CDR3 protein. The repertoire includes approximately 1.5 million distinct CDR3 sequences, about 32% of them detected once, and roughly 10% sits in the top ten. Per germline, CDR1 LGHDT and CDR2 YNNKEL (reference sequence). V shed 0 bases and J 3 bases; nucleotides not matched to a gene: 5. The CDR3 extends over 16 amino acids. The specimen was blood. The chain links TRBV3-1 to TRBJ2-1, with 7 bases fitting TRBD2. This clonotype originated in a woman in her twenties or thirties in good health. CDR3 sequence: CASSQDPGGYYNEQFF. DNA for the CDR3: TGTGCCAGCAGCCAAGACCCGGGGGGATACTACAATGAGCAGTTCTTC.